The present T cell receptor (beta chain) was sequenced within a study of blood T cells in healthy people across ages. Findings and limits, study-wide: The study lacked donor CMV status, which possibly confounded expanded clonotype changes. As age increased, TCR beta diversity per million T cells fell in a roughly linear fashion. Strongly correlated with naive T cell percentage was TCR beta diversity.

Comment on this clonotype: Its target is not known.

Primers used in a second PCR of about 6 to 12 cycles were a sample-barcoded 5' primer and a J-beta primer mix. A tag from a template-switch adaptor with 12 random nucleotides marked each cDNA molecule. MiXCR was run by TCRdb on the 5' RACE reads, yielding one entry per CDR3 protein. Of about 1.6 million distinct CDR3 sequences listed, almost 35% are singletons. The source is a woman aged 25 to 39 in good health. The material sequenced was blood.

CDR3 in DNA: TGTGCCAGTAGACCGGGACTTCTAAGCACAGATACGCAGTATTTT. As protein: CASRPGLLSTDTQYF. This rearrangement joins TRBV19 to TRBJ2-3, with D perhaps TRBD2 (6 bases). This CDR3 has 15 amino acids. CDR1 and CDR2 from the germline V gene are LNHDA and SQIVND (reference sequence). The V and J ends lost 6 bases and 0 bases respectively, with 13 bases between them.